The sequence of this T cell receptor (beta chain) was determined in a study of CD8 T cells in ankylosing spondylitis. TCRdb analysed the 5' RACE reads with MiXCR anew, one entry per CDR3 protein. The sample consists of 200,000 to 300,000 distinct CDR3 sequences, roughly 10% of them appearing once. Overall study findings and caveats: Prior work had noted some motif variants in reactive arthritis blood and synovial fluid. Blood from ankylosing spondylitis patients appeared to carry a characteristic roughly 8-variant TCR beta motif.

Points on this clonotype: Its target is unknown. Compared with germline, one end of the junction differs, possibly owing to a read error.

Germline V CDR1 and CDR2: SQVTM, ANQGSEA. CDR3 size: 12 residues. This sequence originates from a male donor with ankylosing spondylitis or in good health (not recorded which). The sequenced material came from blood, either unsorted or a sorted T cell fraction (not recorded which). The rearrangement uses TRBV29-1 and TRBJ2-7, with D perhaps TRBD2 (5 bases). The CDR3 DNA sequence: TGTAGCGTGGTAGACAAGGCCTACGAGCAGTACTTC. Its translation: CSVVDKAYEQYF.